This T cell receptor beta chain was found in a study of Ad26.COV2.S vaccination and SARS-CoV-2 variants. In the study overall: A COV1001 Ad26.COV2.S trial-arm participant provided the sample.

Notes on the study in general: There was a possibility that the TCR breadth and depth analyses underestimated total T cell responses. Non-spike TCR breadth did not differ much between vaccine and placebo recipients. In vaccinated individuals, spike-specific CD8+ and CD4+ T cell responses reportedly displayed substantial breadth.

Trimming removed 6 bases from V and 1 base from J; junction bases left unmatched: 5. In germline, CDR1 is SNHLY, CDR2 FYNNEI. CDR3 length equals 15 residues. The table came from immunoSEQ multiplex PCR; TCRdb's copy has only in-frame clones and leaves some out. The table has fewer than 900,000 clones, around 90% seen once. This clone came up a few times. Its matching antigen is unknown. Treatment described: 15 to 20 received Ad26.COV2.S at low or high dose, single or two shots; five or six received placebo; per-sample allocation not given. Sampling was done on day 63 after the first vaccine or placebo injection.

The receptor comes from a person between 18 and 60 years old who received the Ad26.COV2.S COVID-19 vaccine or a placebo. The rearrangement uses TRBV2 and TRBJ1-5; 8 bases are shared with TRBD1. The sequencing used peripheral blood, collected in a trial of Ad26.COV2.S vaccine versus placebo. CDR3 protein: CASSDRGMSNQPQHF. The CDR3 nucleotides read TGTGCCAGCAGCGACAGGGGAATGAGCAATCAGCCCCAGCATTTT.